Detailed here is one T cell receptor (beta chain). This CDR3 spans 17 amino acids. Trimming cost V 0 bases and J 1 base, with 13 bases left between them. The germline V gene encodes CDR1 SGHRS and CDR2 YFSETQ. The sample comes from a study of blood T cell repertoires in COVID-19. Profiling relied on immunoSEQ multiplex PCR, and the TCRdb table lists in-frame clones only, not all of them. The data show 300,000 to 350,000 clones, 80% to 90% seen once. Participants were placed into cohorts based on the clinical history they reported. This chain joins TRBV5-1 and TRBJ2-2; D remains unclear. Sequencing used PBMCs or T cells enriched from blood (not recorded which). The sequence derives from a woman in her thirties or forties with acute COVID-19. CDR3 DNA: TGCGCCAGCAGCTTGGACATTACCCATCTGAACACCGGGGAGCTGTTTTTT. Protein product: CASSLDITHLNTGELFF.